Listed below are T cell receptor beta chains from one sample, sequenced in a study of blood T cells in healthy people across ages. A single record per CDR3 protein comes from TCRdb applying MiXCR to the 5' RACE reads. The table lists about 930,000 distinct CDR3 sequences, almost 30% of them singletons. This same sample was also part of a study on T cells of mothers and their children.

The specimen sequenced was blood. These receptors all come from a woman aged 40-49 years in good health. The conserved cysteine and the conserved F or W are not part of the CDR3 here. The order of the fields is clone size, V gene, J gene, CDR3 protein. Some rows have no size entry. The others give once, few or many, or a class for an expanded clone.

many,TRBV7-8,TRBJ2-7,ASSSGTGYYEQY
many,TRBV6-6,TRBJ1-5,ASRNLDRGNQPQH
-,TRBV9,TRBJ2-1,ASGVEGTGGWEQF
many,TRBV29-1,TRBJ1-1,SVLGQMNTEAF
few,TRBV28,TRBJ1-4,ASSPPGYEKLF
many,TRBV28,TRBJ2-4,ASSFLVAGALNIQY
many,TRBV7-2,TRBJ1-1,ASSLVGTGGRGTEAF
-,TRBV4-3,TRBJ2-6,ASSQDKGSGANVLT
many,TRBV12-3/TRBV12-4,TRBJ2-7,ASSLRGQGAGEQY
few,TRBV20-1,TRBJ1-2,SASIGGRHGYT
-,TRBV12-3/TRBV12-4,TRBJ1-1,ASSPDRGLTEAF
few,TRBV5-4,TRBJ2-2,ASTQLQQGYTGELF
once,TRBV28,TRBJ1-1,ASSSPRDRGGNTEAF
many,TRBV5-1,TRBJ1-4,ASSPYGDSYEKLF
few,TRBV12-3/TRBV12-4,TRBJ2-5,ASSLVAGDQETQY
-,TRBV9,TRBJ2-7,ASNGRQGGRTEDYEQY
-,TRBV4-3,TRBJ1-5,ASSQEVSNQPQH
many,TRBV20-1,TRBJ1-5,SARWDQPQH
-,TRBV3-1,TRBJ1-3,ASRRQGRENTIY
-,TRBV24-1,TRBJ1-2,ATSDLDRGYGYT
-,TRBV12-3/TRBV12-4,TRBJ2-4,ASSSRTRPGKNIQY
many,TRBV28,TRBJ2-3,ASTAGGPATQY
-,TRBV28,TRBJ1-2,ASTRLANYGYT
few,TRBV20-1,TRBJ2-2,SARSAGITNTGELF
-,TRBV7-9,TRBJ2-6,ASSFGDSSSGANVLT
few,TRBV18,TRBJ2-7,ASSSNQGDHEQY
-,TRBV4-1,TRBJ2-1,ASSPWDRGYGDEQF
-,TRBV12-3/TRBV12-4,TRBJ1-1,ASSTGFLNTEAF
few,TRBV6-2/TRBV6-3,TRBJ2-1,ASSYSILRGANEQF
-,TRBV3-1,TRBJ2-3,ASRLSGLKRQY
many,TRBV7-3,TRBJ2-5,ASSFRSGETQY
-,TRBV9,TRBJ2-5,ASSVAWSSGETQY
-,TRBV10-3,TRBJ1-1,AISDPAASLNTEAF
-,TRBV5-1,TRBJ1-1,ASSLGQGGRNTEAF
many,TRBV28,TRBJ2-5,ASTPWGGTGEETQY
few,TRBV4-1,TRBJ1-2,ASSQESPIGYT
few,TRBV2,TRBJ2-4,ASRESAGAPLAKNIQY
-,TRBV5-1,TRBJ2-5,ASSPRQPGETQY
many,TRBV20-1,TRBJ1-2,SARDSTGANYGYT
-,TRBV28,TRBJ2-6,ASSSSGRQGVLSGANVLT
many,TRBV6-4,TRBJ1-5,ASSDREGQPQH
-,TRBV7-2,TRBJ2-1,ASRSAGTGYEQF
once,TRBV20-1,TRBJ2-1,SVSGGRSYNEQF
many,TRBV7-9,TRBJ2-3,ASSPGQGNTDTQY
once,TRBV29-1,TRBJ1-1,SGQDTVAF
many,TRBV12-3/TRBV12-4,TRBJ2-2,ASSLPWGRGVRTGELF
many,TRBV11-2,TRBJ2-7,ASSPLRAGTSYEQY
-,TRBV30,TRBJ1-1,ARSVTSEAF
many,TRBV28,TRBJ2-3,ASSSLNRGRRKGTQY
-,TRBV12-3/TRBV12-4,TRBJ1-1,ASSLGRINTEAF
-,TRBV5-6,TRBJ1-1,ASSLDIFGQGATEAF
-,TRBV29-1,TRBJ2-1,SDRQVDSSYNEQF
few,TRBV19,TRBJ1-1,ASSIDGKNTEAF
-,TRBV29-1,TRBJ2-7,SVSVAGSSYEQY
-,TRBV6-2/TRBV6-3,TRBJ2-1,ASRRSGADNEQF
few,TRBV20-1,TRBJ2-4,SARKPGTTILVQY